The next 21 T cell receptor beta chains were all read from a single sample in a study of blood T cell repertoires in COVID-19. Repertoires were generated with immunoSEQ multiplex PCR, while TCRdb's copy carries only in-frame clones and drops some. Here the sample spans tens of thousands of clones, over 75% being singletons. Sequenced input: peripheral blood. All receptors come from a man aged 50 to 60 with active COVID-19.

The V and J genes are TRBV29-1 and TRBJ2-1; 8 positions match TRBD1. The CDR3 sequence is 14 residues long. Germline V gene data show CDR1 as SQVTM and CDR2 as ANQGSEA. V lost 4 bases to trimming and J lost 6 bases; unmatched junction nucleotides: 8. The CDR3 spells CSVGGRTGSNEQFF. The DNA for the CDR3 is TGCAGCGTTGGGGGCCGGACAGGGTCCAATGAGCAGTTCTTC.

This chain connects TRBV6-5 to TRBJ1-2; 11 bases align to TRBD1. V shed 6 bases and J 7 bases; nucleotides not matched to a gene: 4. The CDR3 spans 13 residues. CDR1 is MNHEY and CDR2 is SVGAGI in the germline V gene. The CDR3 DNA is TGTGCCAGCAGGATGGGACAGGGGGTTGGCTACACCTTC. Encoded protein: CASRMGQGVGYTF.

The chain has TRBV5-4 and TRBJ2-2, with D hard to call. The germline V gene has CDR1 SGHNT and CDR2 YYREEE (reference sequence). CDR3 length: 14 amino acids. V was trimmed by 1 base and J by 2 bases, leaving 6 bases between them. CDR3 region: CASSLRANTGELFF. CDR3 nucleotide sequence: TGTGCCAGCAGCTTGAGAGCAAACACCGGGGAGCTGTTTTTT.

For the CDR3, the DNA is TGCGCCAGCAGCTTGCAAGCGGGGGAACAAGAGACCCAGTACTTC. As protein: CASSLQAGEQETQYF. This rearrangement joins TRBV5-1 to TRBJ2-5; TRBD2 matches 8 bases. Germline CDR1 SGHRS, CDR2 YFSETQ. The trim removed 1 base at V and 2 bases at J, leaving 4 bases unmatched. This CDR3 is built from 15 residues.

A note on this clone: Since the CDR3 does not end with the conserved phenylalanine or tryptophan, this likely comes from a read error. It is unclear where the CDR3 begins or ends on the DNA, so no DNA is shown, and the CDR3 is as TCRdb lists it. The chain recombines TRBV21-1 with TRBJ1-2. TRBV21-1 is a documented pseudogene. The CDR3 has 9 residues if both end residues are counted. The CDR3 loop is CASSSREYG.

The gene calls are TRBV5-6 and TRBJ1-2, with a possible D match to TRBD1 (5 bases). This CDR3 has 13 amino acids. Trimming took off 3 bases at V and 3 bases at J, with 9 bases between the two ends. Germline loops: CDR1 SGHDT, CDR2 YYEEEE. Here the CDR3 DNA reads TGTGCCAGCAGCTCGGACACCGACTATGGCTACACCTTC. Encoded protein: CASSSDTDYGYTF.

The chain uses TRBV5-1 and TRBJ2-2; 8 bases agree with TRBD2. The CDR3 consists of 15 residues. In germline, CDR1 is SGHRS, CDR2 YFSETQ. V dropped 5 bases and J dropped 1; count of bases not matched to a gene: 4. The DNA for the CDR3 is TGCGCCAGCAGGGCACTAGCGGTGAACACCGGGGAGCTGTTTTTT. Translated: CASRALAVNTGELFF.

The rearrangement joins TRBV5-5 to TRBJ2-7; maybe TRBD1 (6 bases). The CDR3 sequence is 15 residues long. Trimming pared 0 bases from V and 1 base from J, leaving 11 bases between. From germline, CDR1 is SGHKS and CDR2 YYEKEE (reference sequence). CDR3 nucleotides: TGTGCCAGCAGCTTGGAAGGACAGAGGTCCTACGAGCAGTACTTC. Translation: CASSLEGQRSYEQYF.

This sequence joins TRBV7-8 and TRBJ1-5, with no clear D. This CDR3 is built from 16 residues. Trimming took 0 bases from V and 0 from J, leaving 9 bases between them. Germline-derived CDR1 and CDR2 are SGHVS and FQNEAQ. The CDR3 DNA reads as TGTGCCAGCAGCTTAGCGCGTCTGTATAGCAATCAGCCCCAGCATTTT. Translated, it gives CASSLARLYSNQPQHF.

This clone occurred once. The CDR3 loop reads CASSDRQGSRETQYF. As DNA, the CDR3 is TGTGCCAGCAGTGATCGGCAGGGGTCCCGAGAGACCCAGTACTTC. The rearrangement uses TRBV6-1 and TRBJ2-5; D is perhaps TRBD1 (6 bases). Germline V gene sequence: CDR1 MNHNS, CDR2 SASEGT. The ends were cut back, 3 bases at V and 4 bases at J, with 15 bases in the middle. The CDR3 contains 15 residues.

The chain links TRBV15 to TRBJ1-2, with 7 nucleotides matching TRBD1. J lost 6 bases, V lost 0 bases, and 7 bases had no gene match. Germline lookup yields CDR1 LNHNV and CDR2 YYDKDF (reference sequence). This CDR3 comprises 15 residues. CDR3 bases: TGTGCCACCAGCAGAGATTACACAGGGGCGGATGGCTACACCTTC. Translating gives CATSRDYTGADGYTF.

This clone appeared a single time. J is TRBJ1-2 and V is TRBV19, with 8 bases aligning to TRBD1. The CDR3 has 13 residues. CDR1 is LNHDA and CDR2 is SQIVND in the germline V gene (reference sequence). Trimming took 6 bases from V and 4 from J; bases not matched to a gene: 4. The CDR3, as DNA: TGTGCCAGTAGACCGACAGGGGTCTATGGCTACACCTTC. This sequence encodes CASRPTGVYGYTF. Full variable domain (missing parts from reference TRBV19 and TRBJ1-2): DGGITQSPKYLFRKEGQNVTLSCEQNLNHDAMYWYRQDPGQGLRLIYYSQIVNDFQKGDIAEGYSVSREKKESFPLTVTSAQKNPTAFYLCASRPTGVYGYTFGSGTRLTVV.

The chain joins TRBV2 to TRBJ2-7; 10 bases map to TRBD1. V was pared by 4 bases and J by 2 bases, with 5 bases of the junction left unmatched. This CDR3 has 15 amino acids. CDR1 and CDR2 from the germline V gene are SNHLY and FYNNEI. CDR3 nucleotides: TGTGCCAGCAGTGGGAGGGACAGGGGAGCCTACGAGCAGTACTTC. This sequence encodes CASSGRDRGAYEQYF.

The chain joins TRBV6-1 to TRBJ2-2; D is undetermined. This CDR3 spans 14 amino acids. V lost 3 bases and J 1 base, leaving 6 bases between the germline ends. Germline V gene data show CDR1 as MNHNS and CDR2 as SASEGT. CDR3 nucleotide sequence: TGTGCCAGCAGTGAGGGCCAGAACACCGGGGAGCTGTTTTTT. It codes for CASSEGQNTGELFF.

The chain uses TRBV3-1 (or the pseudogene TRBV3-2) and TRBJ1-2, with D tentatively TRBD1 (5 bases). The CDR3 is made up of 15 amino acids. Trimming removed 3 bases from V and 5 bases from J, with 16 bases in between. Germline V gene sequence: CDR1 LGHDT, CDR2 YNNKEL (reference sequence). CDR3 protein: CASSHPLGGIYGYTF. The CDR3 DNA reads as TGTGCCAGCAGCCATCCTCTGGGGGGTATTTATGGCTACACCTTC.

The chain carries TRBV12-5 and TRBJ2-2; 10 nucleotides agree with TRBD2. Germline values: CDR1 LGHNT, CDR2 FRNRAP. The CDR3 is made up of 15 amino acids. Losses at the gene ends were 6 bases for V and 5 bases for J; bases not matched to a gene: 6. CDR3 in DNA: TGTGCTAGTGGATTAGCGGGGGGCCCGACCGGGGAGCTGTTTTTT. This codes for CASGLAGGPTGELFF. Variable domain in full (rest from reference TRBV12-5 and TRBJ2-2): DARVTQTPRHKVTEMGQEVTMRCQPILGHNTVFWYRQTMMQGLELLAYFRNRAPLDDSGMPKDRFSAEMPDATLATLKIQPSEPRDSAVYFCASGLAGGPTGELFFGEGSRLTVL.

V and J are TRBV6-5 and TRBJ2-2; D is unresolved. This CDR3 spans 13 amino acids. From germline, CDR1 is MNHEY and CDR2 SVGAGI. Trimming cost V 0 bases and J 8 bases, with 7 bases left between them. CDR3 sequence (DNA): TGTGCCAGCAGTTACTCGAATCGGGGGGAGCTGTTTTTT. Translation gives CASSYSNRGELFF.

The sample holds a few counts of this clone. The V and J genes are TRBV29-1 and TRBJ1-3, with a possible D match to TRBD1 (5 bases). The CDR3 covers 15 residues. The V gene's germline CDR1 is SQVTM and CDR2 ANQGSEA. Deletions cut 0 bases from V and 5 bases from J, with 14 bases between. Here the CDR3 reads CSVEDDTDSRNTIYF. For the CDR3, the DNA is TGCAGCGTTGAAGACGATACCGACAGTCGAAACACCATATATTTT.

This clone was seen a few times. The V call is TRBV10-3, the J call TRBJ1-5, with 8 bases aligning to TRBD1. The V and J ends lost 3 bases and 3 bases, in that order; junction bases with no gene match: 7. CDR3 length: 16 amino acids. CDR1 and CDR2 (germline): ENHRY, SYGVKD. The CDR3 bases are TGTGCCATCAGTGACGCAGCCCAGGGGGCCAATCAGCCCCAGCATTTT. Residues: CAISDAAQGANQPQHF.

V and J are TRBV6-6 and TRBJ2-1, with 14 bases matching TRBD2. V lost 5 bases and J lost 6; bases outside the gene matches: 6. The germline CDR1 and CDR2 sequences are MNHNY and SVGAGI (reference sequence). This CDR3 has 16 residues. CDR3 amino acids: CASSNGGTSGGNEQFF. DNA of the CDR3: TGTGCCAGCAGTAATGGCGGGACTAGCGGGGGCAATGAGCAGTTCTTC.

This clone occurred once. The J gene is TRBJ2-1, the V gene TRBV4-2; 11 nucleotides match TRBD2. This CDR3 region has 16 residues. With V trimmed by 4 bases and J by 4 bases, 6 bases remained unmatched. CDR1 is LGHNA and CDR2 is YNFKEQ in the germline V gene. The CDR3: CASSPRVAGGYNEQFF. In nucleotides, the CDR3 is TGTGCCAGCAGCCCTCGGGTAGCGGGGGGGTACAATGAGCAGTTCTTC.